The rows below give T cell receptor beta chains drawn from one sample of a study of human T cells and chemical hapten exposure. TCRdb redid the calling of the RACE reads with MiXCR, one entry per CDR3 protein. The top ten hold under 7.5% of the sample, which has some 180,000 distinct CDR3 sequences, approximately 20% seen once. The sample was whole blood, taken in connection with sensitization to the hapten diphenylcyclopropenone (DPC). The receptors come from a woman between 45 and 60 years old with alopecia areata. Some clones in this sample may be carry-over from other donors' samples. Both conserved end residues are part of each CDR3. Fields, in order: CDR3 DNA, CDR3 protein, D gene, clone size, V gene, J gene. The D gene is left open where the match is weak. The size of a clone is reported for some rows only, either as once, few or many, or as a class for expanded clones.

TGCAGTGCTAATTTTTCCCCGTGGGGACTCAACAATGAGCAGTTCTTC	CSANFSPWGLNNEQFF	-	-	TRBV20-1	TRBJ2-1
TGTGCCAGCAGCAGATTGGGGGACGAGCAGTACTTC	CASSRLGDEQYF	-	-	TRBV7-9	TRBJ2-7
TGCAGTGCCCAAGGACTAGCGGGGTTCACAGATACGCAGTATTTT	CSAQGLAGFTDTQYF	TRBD2	few	TRBV20-1	TRBJ2-3
TGTGCCAGCAGAGGAGTGAACACTGAAGCTTTCTTT	CASRGVNTEAFF	-	-	TRBV6-5	TRBJ1-1
TGTGCCAGCAGTTCCACCGGACAGGCCAGACAGTACTTC	CASSSTGQARQYF	TRBD1	-	TRBV6-5	TRBJ2-7
TGTGCCAGCAGCTGGGTCGCGGGGACTGGAAACACCATATATTTT	CASSWVAGTGNTIYF	-	-	TRBV5-5	TRBJ1-3
TGTGCCAGCAGGAATTTTCCAGGGGCCTCTGGGGCCAACGTCCTGACTTTC	CASRNFPGASGANVLTF	-	-	TRBV7-9	TRBJ2-6
TGTGCCAGCAGCTTGCGTCGTGAGGTGGCAGATACGCAGTATTTT	CASSLRREVADTQYF	-	few	TRBV5-6	TRBJ2-3
TGTGCCAGCAGCTTGGCCGGGGCAGGGGGCTATGGCTACACCTTC	CASSLAGAGGYGYTF	TRBD1	few	TRBV5-6	TRBJ1-2
TGCAGTGCCACCGTCCCTGGCGGAAGGTCCTACGAGCAGTACTTC	CSATVPGGRSYEQYF	-	-	TRBV20-1	TRBJ2-7
TGTGCCAGCAGCCAGGGACAGGGGCGCTATGGCTACACCTTC	CASSQGQGRYGYTF	TRBD1	-	TRBV6-5	TRBJ1-2
TGCAGCGTGGCTATGGGGGGAAAGAACACTGAAGCTTTCTTT	CSVAMGGKNTEAFF	-	-	TRBV29-1	TRBJ1-1
TGTGCCACCAGTGACAACAGGGGCAGCTCCTACAATGAGCAGTTCTTC	CATSDNRGSSYNEQFF	TRBD1	few	TRBV24-1	TRBJ2-1
TGTGCCAGCACCCCCCGGCGGGATTACAATGAGCAGTTCTTC	CASTPRRDYNEQFF	-	-	TRBV7-8	TRBJ2-1
TGCGCCAGCACCACCGCCCCAGGCTCTGGAAACACCATATATTTT	CASTTAPGSGNTIYF	-	-	TRBV5-1	TRBJ1-3
TGTGCCAGCAGCTTAGACGTGGGCGGCTACACCTTC	CASSLDVGGYTF	-	-	TRBV7-2	TRBJ1-2